One and the same sample provided the 30 T cell receptor beta chains below, sequenced in a study of monozygotic twins with inflammatory bowel disease. Using the 5' RACE reads, TCRdb records one entry per CDR3 protein without DNA. The sample has approximately 400,000 distinct CDR3 sequences; the top ten hold approximately 2.3%. Material for sequencing was blood. These receptors originate from a human donor with ulcerative colitis or Crohn's disease, or a healthy co-twin of an affected twin (not recorded which).

The rearrangement links TRBV7-2 to TRBJ2-2; the TRBD1 assignment by TCRdb is unverifiable without DNA. Germline V gene sequence: CDR1 SGHTA, CDR2 FQGNSA. This CDR3 contains 17 residues. The chain's CDR3 is CASSLKGTGGHTGELFF.

V is TRBV5-1 and J is TRBJ2-7; TCRdb's D gene call, TRBD1, goes unchecked for lack of DNA. The CDR3 is made up of 14 amino acids. Germline V gene lookup returns CDR1 SGHRS and CDR2 YFSETQ. Here the CDR3 reads CASSPPGRVYEQYF.

The chain joins TRBV6-5 to TRBJ2-3. The CDR3 is made up of 13 amino acids. Germline V gives CDR1 MNHEY, CDR2 SVGAGI. CDR3 loop: CASSYRDTDTQYF.

The J gene is TRBJ1-1, the V gene TRBV5-1. The CDR3 sequence is 14 residues long. Per germline, CDR1 SGHRS and CDR2 YFSETQ. The chain's CDR3 is CASSPRAGRIGAFF. Filled out from reference TRBV5-1 and TRBJ1-1, the complete variable domain reads KAGVTQTPRYLIKTRGQQVTLSCSPISGHRSVSWYQQTPGQGLQFLFEYFSETQRNKGNFPGRFSGRQFSNSRSEMNVSTLELGDSALYLCASSPRAGRIGAFFGQGTRLTVV.

The chain couples TRBV5-1 to TRBJ1-3; lacking DNA, the TRBD1 call made by TCRdb goes unchecked. The CDR3 is 16 residues long. CDR1 and CDR2 (germline): SGHRS, YFSETQ. CDR3 protein: CASSPQGPGGGNTIYF. Combining the CDR3 with reference TRBV5-1 and TRBJ1-3 gives the whole variable domain KAGVTQTPRYLIKTRGQQVTLSCSPISGHRSVSWYQQTPGQGLQFLFEYFSETQRNKGNFPGRFSGRQFSNSRSEMNVSTLELGDSALYLCASSPQGPGGGNTIYFGEGSWLTVV.

This CDR3 is CASSLGSGKLDYTF. J is TRBJ1-2 and V is TRBV28; the TCRdb call, TRBD1, lacks DNA for checking. Germline V gives CDR1 MDHEN, CDR2 SYDVKM. This CDR3 is built from 14 residues.

This chain uses TRBV7-2 with TRBJ2-5; no DNA is available, so the TRBD2 call from TCRdb remains unchecked. This CDR3 comprises 16 residues. Germline V gene sequence: CDR1 SGHTA, CDR2 FQGNSA. This chain's CDR3 is CASSLGLADYQETQYF. Filled out from reference TRBV7-2 and TRBJ2-5, the complete variable domain reads GAGVSQSPSNKVTEKGKDVELRCDPISGHTALYWYRQSLGQGLEFLIYFQGNSAPDKSGLPSDRFSAERTGGSVSTLTIQRTQQEDSAVYLCASSLGLADYQETQYFGPGTRLLVL.

The rearrangement joins TRBV12-3 or TRBV12-4 to TRBJ2-1; checking the TCRdb D call of TRBD1 is not possible without DNA. The CDR3 consists of 15 residues. The CDR3: CATGGGELSYNEQFF.

The chain links TRBV29-1 to TRBJ2-7; TCRdb names TRBD2, which stays unverified in the absence of DNA. The CDR3 runs to 13 residues. From germline, CDR1 is SQVTM and CDR2 ANQGSEA. The CDR3 protein is CSVVGRSSYEQYF.

The chain employs TRBV7-9 and TRBJ2-4; without DNA, the TCRdb call of TRBD2 cannot be checked. The germline CDR1 and CDR2 sequences are SEHNR and FQNEAQ (reference sequence). The CDR3 length is 15 residues. CDR3 sequence: CASSLSPSGTNIQYF.

This chain links TRBV15 with TRBJ2-2; TCRdb indicates TRBD1, and absent DNA this call remains unverified. The CDR3 has 15 amino acids. Germline assignment: CDR1 LNHNV and CDR2 YYDKDF (reference sequence). CDR3 sequence: CATSKGGGRAGELFF.

The chain uses TRBV12-3 or TRBV12-4 and TRBJ1-5. The CDR3 is 14 amino acids. The chain's CDR3 is CASSSRLSNQPQHF.

V gene TRBV6-5 combines with J gene TRBJ1-1; absent DNA, TCRdb's TRBD1 call cannot be checked. This CDR3 region has 13 residues. Germline V lookup: CDR1 MNHEY, CDR2 SVGAGI. The chain's CDR3 is CASSYSWGIEAFF.

The rearrangement joins TRBV11-2 to TRBJ1-1; TCRdb lists TRBD1, though no DNA is available to test this call. The CDR3 runs 19 residues. Germline lookup yields CDR1 SGHAT and CDR2 FQNNGV. The CDR3 sequence: CASSPTELWTGRSNTEAFF.

The chain's CDR3 is CSARDLYRVSTEAFF. The J gene is TRBJ1-1, the V gene TRBV20-1; without DNA, the TCRdb call of TRBD1 cannot be checked. This CDR3 is built from 15 residues. CDR1 DFQATT and CDR2 SNEGSKA come from the germline V gene (reference sequence).

V is TRBV5-1 and J is TRBJ2-4; TCRdb's D call, TRBD1, is unchecked because there is no DNA. The germline V gene encodes CDR1 SGHRS and CDR2 YFSETQ. This CDR3 contains 12 residues. CDR3: CASSSAEGAQYF.

CDR3 residues: CASRTSWGNEQFF. J is TRBJ2-1 and V is TRBV6-6; lacking DNA, the TRBD1 call made by TCRdb goes unchecked. This CDR3 is built from 13 residues. The V gene's germline CDR1 is MNHNY and CDR2 SVGAGI (reference sequence).

V is TRBV28 and J is TRBJ2-2; TCRdb's D call of TRBD2 is untestable without DNA. The germline CDR1 and CDR2 sequences are MDHEN and SYDVKM. The CDR3 has 14 residues. The CDR3 sequence: CASSSGTYTGELFF.

J is TRBJ2-5 and V is TRBV9. Germline assignment: CDR1 SGDLS and CDR2 YYNGEE. The CDR3 covers 15 residues. The CDR3: CASSVGVGFQETQYF.

The J gene is TRBJ2-5, the V gene TRBV7-2. Germline V gene data show CDR1 as SGHTA and CDR2 as FQGNSA. The CDR3 has 14 amino acids. CDR3 region: CASSLFSGPETQYF.

The rearrangement links TRBV27 to TRBJ2-1; absent DNA, TCRdb's TRBD2 call cannot be checked. This CDR3 is 15 amino acids long. Germline CDR1 reads MNHEY; CDR2 reads SMNVEV (reference sequence). CDR3: CASSLFSAGHNEQFF.

The chain's CDR3 is CASSPLSGRIFTQYF. J is TRBJ2-3 and V is TRBV28; TCRdb lists TRBD1, though no DNA is available to test this call. Germline V CDR1 and CDR2: MDHEN, SYDVKM. This CDR3 has 15 amino acids.

The rearrangement joins TRBV4-3 to TRBJ2-7; the D call of TRBD1 rests on TCRdb alone, since no DNA is present to check it. CDR1 is LGHNA and CDR2 is YSLEER in the germline V gene. The length of the CDR3 is 17 residues. Here the CDR3 reads CASSPPKEEGNSYEQYF.

The rearrangement joins TRBV5-1 to TRBJ1-2; the TRBD1 assignment by TCRdb is unverifiable without DNA. The CDR3 has 16 amino acids. Germline V CDR1 and CDR2: SGHRS, YFSETQ. The CDR3 loop reads CASSLAHHFPYDGYTF. Using reference TRBV5-1 and TRBJ1-2 for the parts outside the CDR3, the full variable domain is KAGVTQTPRYLIKTRGQQVTLSCSPISGHRSVSWYQQTPGQGLQFLFEYFSETQRNKGNFPGRFSGRQFSNSRSEMNVSTLELGDSALYLCASSLAHHFPYDGYTFGSGTRLTVV.

The V and J genes are TRBV13 and TRBJ2-3; the TCRdb call, TRBD1, lacks DNA for checking. The germline CDR1 and CDR2 sequences are PRHDT and FYEKMQ (reference sequence). The CDR3 consists of 15 residues. The chain's CDR3 is CASGGQGAQSDTQYF.

The chain joins TRBV7-8 to TRBJ2-5. The germline V gene encodes CDR1 SGHVS and CDR2 FQNEAQ. This CDR3 has 18 amino acids. This chain's CDR3 is CASSLTHFGESQQETQYF.

The chain is built from TRBV15 and TRBJ2-1; TCRdb's D gene call, TRBD1, goes unchecked for lack of DNA. The germline CDR1 and CDR2 sequences are LNHNV and YYDKDF (reference sequence). There are 15 residues in the CDR3. CDR3 in amino acids: CATSRDIGGSNEQFF.

This chain links TRBV6-2 or TRBV6-3 with TRBJ2-1. Germline-derived CDR1 and CDR2 are MNHEY and SVGEGT. This CDR3 has 15 amino acids. The CDR3 is CASSYLTRERNEQFF.

The chain recombines TRBV13 with TRBJ2-1; with no DNA, the TCRdb D assignment of TRBD2 cannot be verified. CDR3 length: 16 amino acids. CDR1 is PRHDT, CDR2 FYEKMQ, per germline (reference sequence). CDR3 region: CASSSHRVGSYNEQFF.

This chain uses TRBV3-1 with TRBJ1-6; the TCRdb D gene call, TRBD1, has no DNA to confirm it. Germline-derived CDR1 and CDR2 are LGHDT and YNNKEL (reference sequence). The CDR3 runs 14 residues. CDR3 in amino acids: CASSQGAGSSPLHF.